Presented here are 27 T cell receptor beta chains from one specimen sequenced in a study of molecular identifiers for immune sequencing clone quantification. TCRdb passed the PCR reads through MiXCR, listing each CDR3 protein once. This table has more than 85,000 distinct CDR3 sequences, roughly a third appearing once. The sequenced sample consisted of naive CD8+ T cells from blood, with Jurkat cell RNA spiked in. Subset meaning: FACS-sorted CD8+CD4-CCR7+CD45RA+ naive T cells. Every receptor here comes from a human donor in good health. Some libraries in this study had Jurkat cell RNA spiked in.

This clonotype was seen at least ten times. The chain is built from TRBV9 and TRBJ1-1; D remains unclear. Trimming removed 0 bases from V and 1 base from J, with 4 bases in between. This CDR3 is built from 13 residues. Germline CDR1 SGDLS, CDR2 YYNGEE. CDR3 sequence reads: CASSVVSNTEAFF. The CDR3 DNA sequence: TGTGCCAGCAGCGTAGTGTCGAACACTGAAGCTTTCTTT.

A word on this clonotype: A clone one base away is much larger, so this may be a read error. This chain uses TRBV5-1 with TRBJ1-4; a weak D match, TRBD1 (5 bases). Germline loops: CDR1 SGHRS, CDR2 YFSETQ. V was trimmed by 3 bases and J by 5 bases, leaving 14 bases between them. The CDR3 length is 15 residues. The CDR3: CASSWAAGLNEKLFF. In DNA, the CDR3 is TGCGCCAGCAGCTGGGCGGCAGGGTTAAATGAAAAACTGTTTTTT.

This clonotype was recorded a few times. V and J are TRBV7-9 and TRBJ2-5; D call uncertain. CDR3 length equals 15 residues. CDR1 and CDR2 (germline): SEHNR, FQNEAQ (reference sequence). V lost 5 bases and J lost 4, with 17 bases in between. CDR3 coding DNA: TGTGCCAGCAGCCCCGTAGTTAGGGTTGGAGAGACCCAGTACTTC. It translates to CASSPVVRVGETQYF.

The chain carries TRBV4-1 and TRBJ2-2; TRBD2 might be the D (6 bases). CDR1 and CDR2 (germline): MGHRA, YSYEKL. CDR3 length: 18 residues. The ends were cut back, 6 bases at V and 0 bases at J, with 20 bases in the middle. CDR3 residues: CASSSNGGGGPNTGELFF. CDR3 sequence (DNA): TGCGCCAGCAGTTCAAACGGGGGAGGCGGTCCGAACACCGGGGAGCTGTTTTTT.

This clonotype was observed a handful of times. This may be a read error, as it is one base from a much larger clone. This chain joins TRBV6-5 and TRBJ2-7, with 8 bases that match TRBD1. The CDR3 totals 14 residues. Germline CDR1 MNHEY, CDR2 SVGAGI. The junction had 6 bases not matched to a gene; V was cut back by 5 bases and J by 3 bases. In nucleotides, the CDR3 is TGTGCCAGCAGTAACGACAGGGGAGGCTACGAGCAGTACTTC. Its protein is CASSNDRGGYEQYF.

As to this clonotype: A much larger clone differs from this one at a single base, so this may be a read error. The rearrangement uses TRBV10-3 and TRBJ2-3; 7 bases align to TRBD2. The length of the CDR3 is 14 residues. V dropped 10 bases and J dropped 4; count of bases not matched to a gene: 11. Germline assignment: CDR1 ENHRY and CDR2 SYGVKD. CDR3 bases: TGTGCCACCACTGGGGAGCGGGAACCAGATACGCAGTATTTT. Residues: CATTGEREPDTQYF.

In the case of this clonotype: A clone one base away is much larger, so this may be a read error. The rearrangement joins TRBV4-3 to TRBJ2-6; D not resolved. Germline-derived CDR1 and CDR2 are LGHNA and YSLEER. This CDR3 is 13 amino acids long. The V end was cut by 0 bases, the J end by 12 bases, with 9 bases between. The CDR3 is CASSQDSSIVLTF. The CDR3 coding sequence is TGCGCCAGCAGCCAAGATTCGTCCATCGTCCTGACTTTC.

This clonotype occurred many times. The chain links TRBV10-2 to TRBJ1-2; D may be TRBD1 (6 bases). V was pared by 2 bases and J by 0 bases, with 7 bases between. The CDR3 sequence is 14 residues long. Germline loops: CDR1 WSHSY, CDR2 SAAADI. The DNA of the CDR3 is TGCGCCAGCAGTGAGGGACAGTCTAACTATGGCTACACCTTC. It yields the protein CASSEGQSNYGYTF.

This clonotype came up a few times. The gene calls are TRBV6-5 and TRBJ1-3; 8 bases align to TRBD1. Per the germline V gene, CDR1 is MNHEY and CDR2 is SVGAGI. With V trimmed by 4 bases and J by 4 bases, 6 bases remained unmatched. CDR3 length equals 15 residues. CDR3 loop: CASSFDRGRGNTIYF. CDR3 sequence (DNA): TGTGCCAGCAGTTTCGACAGGGGCAGGGGAAACACCATATATTTT.

About this clonotype itself: A much larger clone is a single base away; this may be a read error. The chain carries TRBV7-9 and TRBJ1-1; D is ambiguous. The CDR3 has 10 amino acids. Germline V lookup: CDR1 SEHNR, CDR2 FQNEAQ (reference sequence). CDR3 in DNA: TGTGCCAGCAGCTCCTTAGAAGTTTTCTTT. It yields the protein CASSSLEVFF.

This clonotype was picked up many times. The chain uses TRBV7-9 and TRBJ1-6, with D possibly being TRBD1 (5 bases). The CDR3 runs to 14 residues. Trimming pared 5 bases from V and 7 bases from J, leaving 12 bases between. The germline CDR1 and CDR2 sequences are SEHNR and FQNEAQ (reference sequence). The CDR3 bases are TGTGCCAGCAGCCGTGACAGTTTCAATTCACCCCTCCACTTT. Its protein product is CASSRDSFNSPLHF.

This clonotype has more than one count but fewer than ten. J is TRBJ1-6 and V is TRBV19; D remains unclear. V was shortened by 10 bases and J by 5 bases, with 15 bases between the two germline ends. The germline CDR1 and CDR2 sequences are LNHDA and SQIVND (reference sequence). This CDR3 contains 14 residues. Here the CDR3 reads CATPTAGDNSPLHF. The CDR3, as DNA: TGTGCCACCCCAACGGCGGGCGATAATTCACCCCTCCACTTT.

As to this clonotype: One junction end does not reproduce the germline sequence, and a read error may be involved. This rearrangement joins TRBV25-1 to TRBJ2-1; no definite D call. The length of the CDR3 is 14 residues. The V gene's germline CDR1 is MGHDK and CDR2 SYGVNS. The CDR3 protein is CASSEVNSNNEQFF. The CDR3 coding sequence is TGTGCCAGCAGTGAAGTAAACTCCAACAATGAGCAGTTCTTC.

Regarding this clonotype: This may come from a read error, since a much larger clone is one base off. The chain uses TRBV28 and TRBJ2-3; D perhaps matches TRBD1 (5 bases). Germline CDR1 is MDHEN and CDR2 is SYDVKM. The CDR3 runs 15 residues. CDR3 protein: CASGFYFVSQGTQYF. The DNA of the CDR3 is TGTGCCAGCGGTTTTTATTTTGTCAGCCAGGGTACGCAGTATTTT. Using reference TRBV28 and TRBJ2-3 for the parts outside the CDR3, the full variable domain is DVKVTQSSRYLVKRTGEKVFLECVQDMDHENMFWYRQDPGLGLRLIYFSYDVKMKEKGDIPEGYSVSREKKERFSLILESASTNQTSMYLCASGFYFVSQGTQYFGPGTRLTVL.

The CDR3, as DNA: TGTGCCAGCAGCTTAGAACCCCGGGACTTCACCCTGAGCTCCTACGAGCAGTACTTC. Encoded protein: CASSLEPRDFTLSSYEQYF. This chain connects TRBV11-2 to TRBJ2-7, with a possible D match to TRBD2 (6 bases). The CDR3 contains 19 residues. V was pared by 0 bases and J by 0 bases, with 21 bases between. Germline V lookup: CDR1 SGHAT, CDR2 FQNNGV.

Note on this clonotype: One junction end does not reproduce the germline sequence, and a read error may be involved. The genes are TRBV27 and TRBJ1-5, with D possibly being TRBD1 (5 bases). The CDR3 totals 15 residues. The germline CDR1 and CDR2 sequences are MNHEY and SMNVEV (reference sequence). CDR3 bases: TGTGCCAGCAGGCCGGGACCTAATAGCAATCAGCCCCGGCATTTT. This encodes CASRPGPNSNQPRHF.

About this clonotype itself: Likely a read error: the CDR3 ends without its conserved phenylalanine or tryptophan. The chain recombines TRBV29-1 with TRBJ2-7, with a possible D match to TRBD1 (5 bases). Between the trimmed V and J ends, which lost 4 bases and 1 base, there was a span of 8 bases. The CDR3 contains 12 residues. Per germline, CDR1 SQVTM and CDR2 ANQGSEA. CDR3 protein: CSVVGASYEQYI. CDR3 DNA sequence: TGCAGCGTTGTAGGGGCATCCTACGAGCAGTACATC.

This clonotype was seen at least ten times. The chain is built from TRBV12-3 or TRBV12-4 and TRBJ2-5, with 10 positions matching TRBD2. V was pared by 5 bases and J by 5 bases, with 8 bases of the junction left unmatched. The CDR3 sequence is 15 residues long. CDR3 loop: CASSHPGLARETQYF. CDR3 DNA: TGTGCCAGCAGTCACCCGGGACTAGCGCGTGAGACCCAGTACTTC.

The V call is TRBV10-2, the J call TRBJ2-3; D may be TRBD2 (6 bases). This CDR3 is built from 14 residues. Germline loops: CDR1 WSHSY, CDR2 SAAADI. V was clipped by 8 bases and J by 7 bases, with 19 bases between them. CDR3 region: CASYGGDSLHTQYF. CDR3 coding DNA: TGCGCCAGCTATGGAGGGGACTCCCTCCATACGCAGTATTTT.

Details on this clonotype: No conserved phenylalanine or tryptophan is present at the end of the CDR3, so a read error is the likely explanation. V is TRBV13 and J is TRBJ2-7; D is unresolved. The CDR3 is 14 residues long. Germline values: CDR1 PRHDT, CDR2 FYEKMQ (reference sequence). V was cut by 5 bases and J by 4 bases, with 15 bases left in between. The CDR3 sequence: CASSPSHAPYEQYI. The CDR3 nucleotides read TGTGCCAGCAGCCCATCCCATGCCCCTTACGAGCAGTACATC.

Details on this clonotype: A read error is possible here, since a much larger clone lies one base away. J is TRBJ1-1 and V is TRBV28; possibly TRBD1 for D (6 bases). Per the germline V gene, CDR1 is MDHEN and CDR2 is SYDVKM. CDR3 length: 17 residues. Between the trimmed V and J ends, which lost 3 bases and 0 bases, there was a span of 17 bases. The CDR3 loop reads CASSFRQGLMMNTEAFF. CDR3 sequence (DNA): TGTGCCAGCAGTTTTAGGCAGGGGCTAATGATGAACACTGAAGCTTTCTTT.

This clonotype was recorded many times. The V call is TRBV27, the J call TRBJ1-5; TRBD1 is a possible D gene (6 bases). The CDR3 has 14 amino acids. Trimming took 3 bases from V and 3 from J, leaving 9 bases between them. Germline CDR1 reads MNHEY; CDR2 reads SMNVEV (reference sequence). The CDR3 region is CASSFGGLNQPQHF. The CDR3 nucleotides are TGTGCCAGCAGTTTCGGGGGCCTCAATCAGCCCCAGCATTTT.

This clonotype was picked up a small number of times. V and J are TRBV13 and TRBJ1-1, with D uncertain. Germline-derived CDR1 and CDR2 are PRHDT and FYEKMQ (reference sequence). Trimming left V 0 bases short and J 4 bases short, with 6 bases between. CDR3 length: 13 amino acids. The CDR3 DNA sequence: TGTGCCAGCAGCTTAGGGCGGAGCACTGAAGCTTTCTTT. It codes for CASSLGRSTEAFF.

V gene TRBV13 combines with J gene TRBJ1-1; D perhaps matches TRBD1 (6 bases). Trimming left V 5 bases short and J 1 base short, with 11 bases between. This CDR3 comprises 14 residues. Germline V lookup: CDR1 PRHDT, CDR2 FYEKMQ (reference sequence). CDR3 bases: TGTGCCAGCAGCCAAATACAGGGGAACACTGAAGCTTTCTTT. It encodes CASSQIQGNTEAFF.

This chain joins TRBV9 and TRBJ2-3, with 11 positions matching TRBD2. Germline trimming cut 4 bases from V and 1 base from J; bases unmatched to any gene: 2. Germline CDR1 is SGDLS and CDR2 is YYNGEE. The CDR3 is 15 amino acids. CDR3 amino acids: CASSTSGSGTDTQYF. The CDR3 DNA reads as TGTGCCAGCAGCACTAGCGGGAGTGGCACAGATACGCAGTATTTT.

Concerning this clonotype: Possible read error: a much larger clone is one base away. The chain has TRBV28 and TRBJ1-5; tentative D call: TRBD1 (6 bases). The V end lost 3 bases, the J end lost 7 bases, and 16 bases lay between the germline ends. Germline V gene data show CDR1 as MDHEN and CDR2 as SYDVKM. CDR3 size: 15 residues. CDR3 region: CASSFLGASLQPQHF. The CDR3 DNA reads as TGTGCCAGCAGTTTCCTGGGGGCGTCCCTACAGCCCCAGCATTTT. Together with reference TRBV28 and TRBJ1-5, the CDR3 gives the full variable domain: DVKVTQSSRYLVKRTGEKVFLECVQDMDHENMFWYRQDPGLGLRLIYFSYDVKMKEKGDIPEGYSVSREKKERFSLILESASTNQTSMYLCASSFLGASLQPQHFGDGTRLSIL.

This clonotype was seen a few times. V and J are TRBV6-2 or TRBV6-3 and TRBJ2-7; D not resolved. In germline, CDR1 is MNHEY, CDR2 SVGEGT. Trimming stripped 6 bases from V and 4 bases from J, with 19 bases between. This CDR3 spans 15 amino acids. Written as DNA, the CDR3 is TGTGCCAGCAGATCCGTCTCAGTACGCGCTTACGAGCAGTACTTC. It translates to CASRSVSVRAYEQYF.